Following are 15 T cell receptor beta chains from one sample sequenced in a study of CD8 T cells in Susac syndrome. An input of about 0.45 to 1 ug of RNA was subjected to reverse transcription using random hexamers. Via MiXCR, TCRdb re-called the immunoSEQ multiplex PCR reads, giving one row per CDR3 protein. The repertoire consists of 150,000 to 200,000 distinct CDR3 sequences, with approximately 96% occurring once and the leading ten covering approximately 0.09%. The material sequenced was CD4+ T cells from PBMCs. All receptors come from a human donor with multiple sclerosis.

The chain joins TRBV24-1 to TRBJ1-5, with 9 bases identical to TRBD1. V trimming: 9 bases; J trimming: 5 bases; junction bases outside the gene matches: 10. Germline values: CDR1 KGHDR, CDR2 SFDVKD. CDR3 length: 15 amino acids. The CDR3 sequence: CATSRPTGGYQPQHF. CDR3 bases: TGTGCCACCTCCCGACCTACAGGGGGCTATCAGCCCCAGCATTTT.

V gene TRBV20-1 combines with J gene TRBJ1-1; D is unclear. The V end was cut by 3 bases, the J end by 6 bases, with 17 bases between. This CDR3 has 14 amino acids. Germline values: CDR1 DFQATT, CDR2 SNEGSKA (reference sequence). This CDR3 reads CSARGPGSWSEAFF. The CDR3 DNA reads TGCAGTGCTAGGGGCCCGGGATCTTGGTCTGAAGCTTTCTTT.

Only one count was recorded for this clonotype. In DNA form, the CDR3 reads TGCAGCGTTGGTCCCTCTGGGGCCAACGTCCTGACTTTC. Its protein is CSVGPSGANVLTF. V gene TRBV29-1 combines with J gene TRBJ2-6; no clear D gene. The germline V and J ends were trimmed by 4 bases and 0 bases, with 4 bases remaining between them. Germline loops: CDR1 SQVTM, CDR2 ANQGSEA. CDR3 length equals 13 residues.

The CDR3 here is CASSPINIQNTEAFF. DNA for the CDR3: TGTGCCAGCAGTCCTATAAATATACAGAACACTGAAGCTTTCTTT. The chain recombines TRBV27 with TRBJ1-1, with no clear D. The V and J ends lost 5 bases and 1 base respectively, with 14 bases between them. CDR3 length: 15 amino acids. The germline V gene has CDR1 MNHEY and CDR2 SMNVEV (reference sequence).

The chain is built from TRBV5-6 and TRBJ2-7, with 9 bases fitting TRBD1. Trimming removed 2 bases from V and 3 bases from J; junction bases left unmatched: 9. The CDR3 runs to 16 residues. CDR1 is SGHDT, CDR2 YYEEEE, per germline. The CDR3 nucleotides read TGTGCCAGCAGCTTCACTACCGGGACAGGGCTCTACGAGCAGTACTTC. It is translated as CASSFTTGTGLYEQYF.

Here the CDR3 reads CSARDGGRGYGYTF. The DNA of the CDR3 is TGCAGTGCTAGAGACGGGGGGCGCGGCTATGGCTACACCTTC. The chain couples TRBV20-1 to TRBJ1-2; D might be TRBD1 (6 bases). The V end lost 0 bases, the J end lost 4 bases, and 12 bases lay between the germline ends. The CDR3 has 14 amino acids. The germline gives CDR1 DFQATT, CDR2 SNEGSKA (reference sequence).

CDR3 region: CASSLHGQSSYEQYF. The CDR3 DNA sequence: TGTGCCAGTAGCCTGCACGGGCAGAGCTCCTACGAGCAGTACTTC. The chain carries TRBV19 and TRBJ2-7; D unresolved. This CDR3 is 15 amino acids long. Germline loops: CDR1 LNHDA, CDR2 SQIVND (reference sequence). The ends were cut back, 6 bases at V and 0 bases at J, with 15 bases in the middle.

This chain connects TRBV3-1 to TRBJ1-2, with D possibly being TRBD1 (5 bases). This CDR3 spans 14 amino acids. CDR1 is LGHDT and CDR2 is YNNKEL in the germline V gene (reference sequence). Trimming left V 4 bases short and J 7 bases short, with 16 bases between. The CDR3 is CASSLSRGVGGYTF. CDR3 nucleotide sequence: TGTGCCAGCAGCCTCAGCCGGGGGGTAGGTGGCTACACCTTC.

V is TRBV7-2 and J is TRBJ2-1; D possibly corresponds to TRBD1 (5 bases). This CDR3 spans 13 amino acids. From germline, CDR1 is SGHTA and CDR2 FQGNSA. V was cut by 4 bases and J by 9 bases, with 13 bases left in between. The CDR3 DNA reads as TGTGCCAGCAGCTGGGGCCCTGCCGGTGAGCAGTTCTTC. This gives the protein CASSWGPAGEQFF.

V is TRBV20-1 and J is TRBJ2-6, with a weak D call TRBD1 (7 bases). The germline V gene has CDR1 DFQATT and CDR2 SNEGSKA (reference sequence). Trimming shortened V by 6 bases and J by 2 bases, and 20 bases separated the two germline ends. This CDR3 is 17 amino acids long. The CDR3 DNA is TGCAGTGCACGACCGGGCAGGGGGGTTCCTGGGGCCAACGTCCTGACTTTC. Encoded protein: CSARPGRGVPGANVLTF.

This chain connects TRBV6-4 to TRBJ1-5; a possible D gene is TRBD1 (5 bases). Germline CDR1 and CDR2: MRHNA and SNTAGT. The CDR3 runs to 13 residues. V lost 5 bases, J lost 11 bases, and 16 bases lay in between. This CDR3 is CASSTGAGEAQHF. The CDR3 bases are TGTGCCAGCAGTACAGGCGCCGGGGAGGCCCAGCATTTT.

The chain combines TRBV20-1 with TRBJ2-3, with D possibly being TRBD2 (5 bases). CDR3 size: 10 residues. Germline loops: CDR1 DFQATT, CDR2 SNEGSKA (reference sequence). V lost 6 bases and J lost 5, with 6 bases in between. CDR3 DNA: TGCAGTGCAGCGGTAGATACGCAGTATTTT. Its translation: CSAAVDTQYF.

This clonotype was counted a few times. V usage is TRBV12-3 or TRBV12-4 and J usage is TRBJ1-6; 7 bases are a match to TRBD1. CDR3 size: 14 residues. The junction had 3 bases not matched to a gene; V was cut back by 6 bases and J by 4 bases. The CDR3 here is CASSSGQYNSPLHF. For the CDR3, the DNA is TGTGCCAGCAGCTCGGGACAGTATAATTCACCCCTCCACTTT.

The chain combines TRBV29-1 with TRBJ1-2; tentatively, D is TRBD1 (6 bases). Germline V lookup: CDR1 SQVTM, CDR2 ANQGSEA. Trimming cost V 5 bases and J 11 bases, with 27 bases left between them. The CDR3 contains 15 residues. The CDR3 protein is CSVPNGTGSQRGYTF. CDR3 in DNA: TGCAGCGTTCCAAATGGTACAGGGTCACAAAGGGGGTACACCTTC. Drawing the rest from reference TRBV29-1 and TRBJ1-2, the complete variable domain is SAVISQKPSRDICQRGTSLTIQCQVDSQVTMMFWYRQQPGQSLTLIATANQGSEATYESGFVIDKFPISRPNLTFSTLTVSNMSPEDSSIYLCSVPNGTGSQRGYTFGSGTRLTVV.

The chain combines TRBV9 with TRBJ1-6; TRBD1 matches at 9 bases. The length of the CDR3 is 14 residues. From germline, CDR1 is SGDLS and CDR2 YYNGEE. The junction had 3 bases not matched to a gene; V was cut back by 1 base and J by 10 bases. CDR3 sequence reads: CASSVTGGRSPLHF. In DNA, the CDR3 is TGTGCCAGCAGCGTAACAGGGGGCAGATCACCCCTCCACTTT.